Sequencing of this TCR beta chain was carried out in a study of identical twins. V dropped 3 bases and J dropped 4 bases, with 10 bases sitting between them. Germline V gene sequence: CDR1 SGHRS, CDR2 YFSETQ. This CDR3 comprises 13 residues. Template switching added a universal primer binding site, and final cDNA carried unique molecular identifiers. TCRdb itself ran the 5' RACE reads through MiXCR, one entry per CDR3 protein. The top ten hold roughly 1.6% of the sample, which has about 890,000 distinct CDR3 sequences, 10% to 15% seen once. The data were also submitted as part of a second study, on yellow fever vaccine responses in identical twins.

Sequences were obtained from PBMCs. V and J are TRBV5-1 and TRBJ2-5; D unclear. The receptor comes from a young woman in good health. The CDR3 DNA is TGCGCCAGCAGCTCCCCGACTGGAGAGACCCAGTACTTC. It codes for CASSSPTGETQYF. The full variable domain, completed using reference TRBV5-1 and TRBJ2-5, is KAGVTQTPRYLIKTRGQQVTLSCSPISGHRSVSWYQQTPGQGLQFLFEYFSETQRNKGNFPGRFSGRQFSNSRSEMNVSTLELGDSALYLCASSSPTGETQYFGPGTRLLVL.